The rows below give T cell receptor beta chains drawn from one sample of a study of T-cell memory formation after mild COVID-19. TCRdb reprocessed the 5' RACE reads via MiXCR and lists one record per CDR3 protein. Among about 210,000 distinct CDR3 sequences listed, around 30% were seen once. The sequenced material came from PBMCs or a T cell subset sorted from them (not recorded which). The receptors derive from an adult woman who had mild COVID-19 (a few samples of this study predate the infection). Cell type and time point are not known. The CDR3 runs from the conserved cysteine through the conserved F or W. The D gene is left open where the match is weak. Not every row has a clone size; where given, it reads once, few, many or a size class.

d_call clone_size j_call v_call cdr3_length cdr3_aa cdr3_nt
TRBD2 . TRBJ2-5 TRBV18 14 CASSPRHGRETQYF TGTGCCAGCTCACCACGGCACGGGAGGGAGACCCAGTACTTC
TRBD1 . TRBJ1-2 TRBV29-1 12 CSVSGQGYGYTF TGCAGCGTTTCCGGACAGGGGTATGGCTACACCTTC
TRBD2 many TRBJ2-1 TRBV7-3 15 CASSRIAGALIEQFF TGTGCCAGCAGCCGTATAGCGGGAGCCTTGATTGAGCAGTTCTTC
. . TRBJ2-2 TRBV28 14 CASSLFGGFGELFF TGTGCCAGCAGTTTATTCGGTGGATTCGGGGAGCTGTTTTTT
TRBD2 . TRBJ2-1 TRBV12-3/TRBV12-4 15 CASFPSGRAYDEQFF TGTGCCAGCTTCCCCAGCGGGAGGGCCTACGATGAGCAGTTCTTC
. . TRBJ2-7 TRBV4-2 13 CASSLGKWDEQYF TGTGCCAGCAGCCTTGGGAAGTGGGACGAGCAGTACTTC
TRBD2 few TRBJ2-3 TRBV5-8 15 CASNGLAGVQDTQYF TGTGCCAGCAACGGTCTAGCGGGAGTTCAAGATACGCAGTATTTT
TRBD2 few TRBJ2-1 TRBV30 16 CAWSPLAGGSWNEQFF TGTGCCTGGAGCCCCCTAGCGGGAGGCAGTTGGAATGAGCAGTTCTTC
. . TRBJ1-5 TRBV5-1 15 CASSWGGAAREPQHF TGCGCCAGCAGCTGGGGGGGGGCCGCCAGGGAGCCCCAGCATTTT
. . TRBJ1-1 TRBV19 14 CASSVTEVNTEAFF TGTGCCAGTAGTGTGACAGAAGTCAACACTGAAGCTTTCTTT
. . TRBJ2-3 TRBV24-1 13 CATSDKGTDTQYF TGTGCCACCAGTGACAAAGGCACAGATACGCAGTATTTT
. few TRBJ2-3 TRBV30 14 CAWSSLTTIDTQYF TGTGCCTGGAGCTCACTCACAACGATAGATACGCAGTATTTT
TRBD2 few TRBJ2-1 TRBV5-1 13 CASRLAGGNEQFF TGCGCCAGCAGACTAGCGGGAGGCAATGAGCAGTTCTTC
. few TRBJ1-6 TRBV27 15 CASSPQGTKNSPLHF TGTGCCAGCAGCCCACAGGGAACGAAAAATTCACCCCTCCACTTT